Below are 15 T cell receptor beta chains sequenced from a single sample in a study of blood T cell repertoires in COVID-19. Sequencing was performed with immunoSEQ multiplex PCR; in TCRdb, only in-frame clones are kept and a portion is missing. The data show 400,000 to 500,000 clones, with about 88% seen just once and approximately 1.3% held by the top ten. Sequencing used PBMCs or T cells enriched from blood (not recorded which). The receptors were sampled from a woman aged 18-35 years who had been exposed to COVID-19.

CDR3 protein: CASSQGLAGSNEQFF. Here the CDR3 DNA reads TGTGCCAGCAGTCAAGGACTAGCGGGCTCCAATGAGCAGTTCTTC. This rearrangement joins TRBV2 to TRBJ2-1; 11 positions match TRBD2. Germline lookup yields CDR1 SNHLY and CDR2 FYNNEI. Trimming took 5 bases from V and 6 from J; bases not matched to a gene: 6. This CDR3 has 15 amino acids.

The chain combines TRBV13 with TRBJ1-4; TRBD1 agrees at 9 bases. The length of the CDR3 is 17 residues. CDR1 and CDR2 from the germline V gene are PRHDT and FYEKMQ (reference sequence). The ends lost 4 bases at V and 7 bases at J; junction bases unmatched: 13. The CDR3 is CASSSIPRDREFEKLFF. In nucleotides, the CDR3 is TGTGCCAGCAGCTCTATACCAAGGGACAGGGAATTTGAAAAACTGTTTTTT.

This chain connects TRBV7-9 to TRBJ2-1; tentatively, D is TRBD2 (5 bases). CDR3 length equals 20 residues. Germline V lookup: CDR1 SEHNR, CDR2 FQNEAQ (reference sequence). Trimming cost V 5 bases and J 0 bases, with 26 bases left between them. As DNA, the CDR3 is TGTGCCAGCAGCACGACTATATTGGTGGCGGAGCGATTCTCCTACAATGAGCAGTTCTTC. It is translated as CASSTTILVAERFSYNEQFF.

This clone has a handful of counts. This chain links TRBV29-1 with TRBJ1-3; 7 bases line up with TRBD1. Germline V gene sequence: CDR1 SQVTM, CDR2 ANQGSEA. There are 15 residues in the CDR3. The trim removed 7 bases at V and 0 bases at J, leaving 9 bases unmatched. CDR3 in amino acids: CSARDSFISGNTIYF. In nucleotides, the CDR3 is TGCAGCGCCCGGGACAGTTTTATCTCTGGAAACACCATATATTTT. Supplemented by reference TRBV29-1 and TRBJ1-3, the full variable domain reads SAVISQKPSRDICQRGTSLTIQCQVDSQVTMMFWYRQQPGQSLTLIATANQGSEATYESGFVIDKFPISRPNLTFSTLTVSNMSPEDSSIYLCSARDSFISGNTIYFGEGSWLTVV.

The V gene is TRBV6-5, the J gene TRBJ1-1; D gene unclear. The CDR3 runs 12 residues. Trimming cost V 6 bases and J 4 bases, with 9 bases left between them. CDR1 and CDR2 from the germline V gene are MNHEY and SVGAGI. CDR3 coding DNA: TGTGCCAGCAGGACGGCGGGCACTGAAGCTTTCTTT. Translating gives CASRTAGTEAFF.

The genes are TRBV9 and TRBJ2-2; 12 nucleotides align to TRBD2. Germline V gives CDR1 SGDLS, CDR2 YYNGEE. The CDR3 is made up of 17 amino acids. With V trimmed by 3 bases and J by 5 bases, 8 bases remained unmatched. CDR3 sequence: CASSEPLAGGRTGELFF. DNA of the CDR3: TGTGCCAGCAGCGAGCCCCTAGCGGGGGGGCGTACCGGGGAGCTGTTTTTT.

V and J are TRBV27 and TRBJ2-1; D possibly corresponds to TRBD2 (6 bases). The V gene's germline CDR1 is MNHEY and CDR2 SMNVEV (reference sequence). The CDR3 length is 16 residues. Trimming removed 4 bases from V and 10 bases from J, with 23 bases in between. This CDR3 reads CASSSKLRDSSGEQFF. CDR3 nucleotide sequence: TGTGCCAGCAGTTCGAAACTCCGGGACTCTTCGGGAGAGCAGTTCTTC.

This clone came up a few times. The chain couples TRBV10-1 to TRBJ1-1, with TRBD1 as a possible D gene (5 bases). V lost 4 bases and J lost 1, with 10 bases in between. The CDR3 consists of 14 residues. CDR1 and CDR2 from the germline V gene are WNHNN and SYGVQD (reference sequence). The CDR3 region is CASSAQVWNTEAFF. The CDR3 DNA reads as TGCGCCAGCAGTGCACAGGTATGGAACACTGAAGCTTTCTTT.

The V gene is TRBV19, the J gene TRBJ1-5; D gene uncertain. The CDR3 runs 14 residues. Germline V gives CDR1 LNHDA, CDR2 SQIVND (reference sequence). V was shortened by 1 base and J by 5 bases, with 9 bases between the two germline ends. CDR3 amino acids: CASSIGGYDQPQHF. The CDR3 DNA reads as TGTGCCAGTAGTATAGGAGGTTACGATCAGCCCCAGCATTTT.

V and J are TRBV2 and TRBJ1-3; D is uncertain. Per germline, CDR1 SNHLY and CDR2 FYNNEI. V dropped 3 bases and J dropped 0 bases, with 9 bases sitting between them. CDR3 size: 15 residues. The CDR3 nucleotides read TGTGCCAGCAGTGATACGCCGGGCTCTGGAAACACCATATATTTT. Protein: CASSDTPGSGNTIYF.

The chain carries TRBV5-4 and TRBJ2-3, with 9 bases matching TRBD2. Germline CDR1 SGHNT, CDR2 YYREEE (reference sequence). This CDR3 region has 15 residues. V trimming: 5 bases; J trimming: 5 bases; junction bases outside the gene matches: 9. For the CDR3, the DNA is TGTGCCAGCAGTCGCGATAGCGGGAGTGTAGATACGCAGTATTTT. This codes for CASSRDSGSVDTQYF.

The chain employs TRBV19 and TRBJ1-1; D remains unclear. CDR1 and CDR2 (germline): LNHDA, SQIVND (reference sequence). This CDR3 has 14 amino acids. The ends were cut back, 2 bases at V and 6 bases at J, with 13 bases in the middle. The chain's CDR3 is CASSIWATSSEAFF. CDR3 sequence (DNA): TGTGCCAGTAGTATATGGGCCACTTCCTCTGAAGCTTTCTTT.

The rearrangement links TRBV4-3 to TRBJ2-3, with 8 bases lining up with TRBD2. Germline V gene lookup returns CDR1 LGHNA and CDR2 YSLEER. After removal of 0 bases from V and 0 bases from J, the junction contained 14 bases not matched to a gene. The CDR3 has 20 amino acids. CDR3 sequence (DNA): TGCGCCAGCAGCCAAGAAATTATGGGACTAGTGTACACTAGCACAGATACGCAGTATTTT. This codes for CASSQEIMGLVYTSTDTQYF.

The V gene is TRBV18, the J gene TRBJ2-2; 11 nucleotides align to TRBD2. CDR1 KGHSH and CDR2 LQKENI come from the germline V gene. The CDR3 spans 18 residues. J gave up 1 base and V 3 bases, and 7 bases lay outside the gene matches. CDR3 loop: CASSPAASGGMNTGELFF. The CDR3 bases are TGTGCCAGCTCACCCGCTGCTAGCGGGGGGATGAACACCGGGGAGCTGTTTTTT.

The chain has TRBV6-5 and TRBJ2-5, with 9 bases matching TRBD1. The CDR3 consists of 15 residues. Germline V lookup: CDR1 MNHEY, CDR2 SVGAGI. With V trimmed by 4 bases and J by 11 bases, 14 bases remained unmatched. DNA of the CDR3: TGTGCCAGCAGTTCCCCCGGACAGGGGCCCAAGTTTCAGTACTTC. Its protein is CASSSPGQGPKFQYF.